The rows below give T cell receptor beta chains drawn from one sample of a study of yellow fever vaccine responses in identical twins. TCRdb processed the RT-PCR reads anew with MiXCR; each CDR3 protein has one entry. The sample has under 25,000 distinct CDR3 sequences, around 72% seen once; the top ten hold roughly 2.4%. The sequences come from T cells from blood (PBMCs), unsorted or a sorted subset (not recorded which), collected before or after yellow fever vaccination (not recorded which). These receptors all stem from a young woman who received the yellow fever vaccine. Each CDR3 is given with its conserved first and last residue. Fields, in order: clone size, J gene, D gene, V gene, CDR3 DNA, CDR3 protein. The D gene is left open where the match is weak. Size is stated for part of the rows, as once, few or many counts, or as a class when the clone is expanded.

>NA|TRBJ2-7|NA|TRBV10-3
TGTGCCATCAGTGATGGGGGGGGCGAGTACTTC
CAISDGGGEYF
>NA|TRBJ2-3|NA|TRBV7-7
TGTGCCAGCAGCTTATACCCTACAGATACGCAGTATTTT
CASSLYPTDTQYF
>NA|TRBJ2-1|NA|TRBV18
TGTGCCAGCTCACCACTGGCGAAGTCAAGTGAGCAGTTCTTC
CASSPLAKSSEQFF
>NA|TRBJ2-7|NA|TRBV20-1
TGCAGTGCCCTCGGGACCGCAGCCTACGAGCAGTACTTC
CSALGTAAYEQYF
>NA|TRBJ2-7|TRBD2|TRBV4-1
TGCGCCAGCAGCCAAGATCAGGCTAGCGGGAGCCCCTACGAGCAGTACTTC
CASSQDQASGSPYEQYF
>few|TRBJ2-1|NA|TRBV25-1
TGTGCCAGCACCCTAAGTCCCCCGATGTACAATGAGCAGTTCTTC
CASTLSPPMYNEQFF
>NA|TRBJ2-1|TRBD2|TRBV29-1
TGCAGCGTTTCCCTTAGCGCGGGAGGTAGTACCTACAATGAGCAGTTCTTC
CSVSLSAGGSTYNEQFF
>NA|TRBJ2-1|TRBD1|TRBV7-6
TGTGCCAGCAGCCTTTACGGGGGGACAGGGCTACATGATGAGCAGTTCTTC
CASSLYGGTGLHDEQFF
>NA|TRBJ1-1|NA|TRBV18
TGTGCCAGCTCACGCGGGACTCCCTCGAGGGGGAACACTGAAGCTTTCTTT
CASSRGTPSRGNTEAFF
>once|TRBJ2-1|NA|TRBV11-3
TGTGCCAGCAGCCCATCCCGATCGGGGCACAATGAGCAGTTCTTC
CASSPSRSGHNEQFF
>NA|TRBJ2-5|NA|TRBV29-1
TGCAGCGTTGGACCGGGAGAGACCCAGTACTTC
CSVGPGETQYF
>NA|TRBJ2-1|TRBD2|TRBV19
TGTGCCAGTAGTATTAGTAGCGGGCCATTGAATGAGCAGTTCTTC
CASSISSGPLNEQFF
>NA|TRBJ2-1|TRBD2|TRBV28
TGTGCCAGCAGGTATGAAGGACTAGCGGGGGCTGAGTTCTTC
CASRYEGLAGAEFF
>NA|TRBJ1-1|TRBD1|TRBV29-1
TGCAGCGGGGGACAGCACAACACTGAAGCTTTCTTT
CSGGQHNTEAFF
>NA|TRBJ2-1|NA|TRBV7-9
TGTGCCAGCAGCCAACCACAGGGCGGCAATGAGCAGTTCTTC
CASSQPQGGNEQFF
>NA|TRBJ2-3|TRBD2|TRBV4-2
TGTGCCAGCAGCCAGACTAGCGGGGGGGCAGATACGCAGTATTTT
CASSQTSGGADTQYF
>NA|TRBJ1-2|NA|TRBV11-3
TGTGCCAGCAGAAGTTGGTCTGGCTACACCTTC
CASRSWSGYTF
>few|TRBJ2-1|TRBD2|TRBV11-2
TGTGCCAGCAGCCATAGCGGGGGGGTCGACAATGAGCAGTTCTTC
CASSHSGGVDNEQFF
>NA|TRBJ2-1|TRBD2|TRBV29-1
TGCAGCGTTGACCTGCGGGACTACCCCCGCCGCAATGAGCAGTTCTTC
CSVDLRDYPRRNEQFF
>few|TRBJ2-4|NA|TRBV2
TGTGCCAGCCTGGGACACAGAAAGTACTTC
CASLGHRKYF
>NA|TRBJ2-3|TRBD2|TRBV13
TGTGCCAGCTGCCTAGCGGGAGGGCCTAGTACAGATACGCAGTATTTT
CASCLAGGPSTDTQYF
>NA|TRBJ1-2|NA|TRBV27
TGTGCCAGCGCTCCGCTCAGGGTGAACTATGGCTACACCTTC
CASAPLRVNYGYTF
>NA|TRBJ2-1|NA|TRBV29-1
TGCAGCGTTGAAGGTGACAGGAGCTCCTACAATGAGCAGTTCTTC
CSVEGDRSSYNEQFF
>NA|TRBJ2-3|NA|TRBV5-1
TGCGCCAGCAAAGAGGGACCTCACCTAGATACGCAGTATTTT
CASKEGPHLDTQYF
>NA|TRBJ2-2|NA|TRBV7-9
TGTGCCAGCAGCTTACTGAAGAACACCGGGGAGCTGTTTTTT
CASSLLKNTGELFF
>NA|TRBJ1-2|NA|TRBV2
TGTGCCAGCAGAGTTGGCCATAACTATGGCTACACCTTC
CASRVGHNYGYTF
>few|TRBJ1-1|NA|TRBV18
TGTGCCAGCTCGTCATCGGGATACACTGAAGCTTTCTTT
CASSSSGYTEAFF
>once|TRBJ2-7|NA|TRBV5-1
TGCGCCAGCAGCTTCCGGGACTCTGACTCCTACGAGCAGTACTTC
CASSFRDSDSYEQYF
>NA|TRBJ1-1|NA|TRBV7-8
TGTGCCAGCAGCCCCTCCACCATGAACACTGAAGCTTTCTTT
CASSPSTMNTEAFF
>NA|TRBJ1-4|NA|TRBV9
TGTGCCAGCAGCGTAGCTGGGGGAACTAATGAAAAACTGTTTTTT
CASSVAGGTNEKLFF
>NA|TRBJ2-3|NA|TRBV18
TGTGCCAGCTCACTATACACAGATACGCAGTATTTT
CASSLYTDTQYF
>NA|TRBJ2-6|NA|TRBV18
TGTGCCAGCTCACCACGCGGGGTCTCTGGGGCCAACGTCCTGACTTTC
CASSPRGVSGANVLTF
>few|TRBJ2-5|TRBD2|TRBV18
TGTGCCAGCTCACCACCCAGCGGGGGTGCACAAGAGACCCAGTACTTC
CASSPPSGGAQETQYF
>NA|TRBJ2-3|NA|TRBV18
TGTGCCAGCTCAACGGTCACAGATACGCAGTATTTT
CASSTVTDTQYF
>NA|TRBJ1-4|NA|TRBV28
TGTGCCAGCAGTTTTCGTGAAAAACTGTTTTTT
CASSFREKLFF
>few|TRBJ1-2|TRBD1|TRBV9
TGTGCCAGCAGCGCATCGACAGGGGGCGGAATGGGTGGCTACACCTTC
CASSASTGGGMGGYTF
>few|TRBJ2-1|NA|TRBV2
TGTGCCAGCAGTGAATCCTCTCCAGGGCATGAGCAGTTCTTC
CASSESSPGHEQFF
>NA|TRBJ2-3|NA|TRBV20-1
TGCAGTGCCATAGCAGTAGATACGCAGTATTTT
CSAIAVDTQYF